This TCR beta chain comes out of a study of CD8 T cells in ankylosing spondylitis. Library preparation for TCR beta used quantitative 5'-RACE with molecular barcodes. TCRdb redid the calling of the 5' RACE reads with MiXCR, one entry per CDR3 protein. The sample lists around 140,000 distinct CDR3 sequences; approximately 17% were seen once. The CDR3 has 14 residues. The V and J ends lost 6 bases and 4 bases, in that order; junction bases with no gene match: 8. Germline-derived CDR1 and CDR2 are LNHDA and SQIVND (reference sequence). Notes on this clonotype: Its antigen remains unknown.

Overall study findings and caveats: In reactive arthritis synovial fluid and blood, some motif variants had been reported before. Disease-linked clones were reportedly significantly enriched in matched ankylosing spondylitis synovial fluid. It appeared that ankylosing spondylitis blood was characterized by a TCR beta motif of several highly homologous variants.

Sequencing input: blood, either unsorted or a sorted T cell fraction (not recorded which). This TCR derives from a male donor with ankylosing spondylitis. The chain has TRBV19 and TRBJ1-2, with 7 bases lining up with TRBD1. The CDR3 here is CASRYSQGGYGYTF. The DNA of the CDR3 is TGTGCCAGTAGGTATAGCCAGGGGGGCTATGGCTACACCTTC.